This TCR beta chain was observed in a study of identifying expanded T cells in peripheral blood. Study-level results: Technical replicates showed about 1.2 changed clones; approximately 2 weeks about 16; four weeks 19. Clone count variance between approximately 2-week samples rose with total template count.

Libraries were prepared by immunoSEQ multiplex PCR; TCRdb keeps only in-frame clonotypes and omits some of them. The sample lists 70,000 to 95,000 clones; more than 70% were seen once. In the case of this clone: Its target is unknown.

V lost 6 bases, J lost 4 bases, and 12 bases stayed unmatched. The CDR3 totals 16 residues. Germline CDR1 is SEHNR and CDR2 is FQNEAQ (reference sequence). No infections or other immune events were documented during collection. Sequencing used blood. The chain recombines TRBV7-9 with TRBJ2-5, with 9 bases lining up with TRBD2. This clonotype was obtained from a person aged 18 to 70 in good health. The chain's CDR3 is CASSLRSRGGTETQYF. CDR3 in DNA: TGTGCCAGCAGTCTCCGCTCGCGGGGGGGCACAGAGACCCAGTACTTC.